What follows are 21 T cell receptor beta chains derived from one specimen sequenced in a study of T cells in localized non-small cell lung cancer. Profiling relied on immunoSEQ multiplex PCR, and the TCRdb table lists in-frame clones only, not all of them. The sample has under 45,000 clones; roughly four fifths are singletons. The sample was PBMCs, taken before any cancer treatment. The receptors shown here come from a man aged 35 to 70 with stage II lung adenocarcinoma.

The chain has TRBV5-4 and TRBJ2-3, with TRBD1 identical over 9 bases. The length of the CDR3 is 15 residues. The germline gives CDR1 SGHNT, CDR2 YYREEE (reference sequence). Trimming at V came to 0 bases and at J to 1 base, leaving 0 bases not matched to a gene. DNA of the CDR3: TGTGCCAGCAGCTTGGGACAGGGGGGCACAGATACGCAGTATTTT. Residues: CASSLGQGGTDTQYF. Full variable domain (rest looked up from reference TRBV5-4 and TRBJ2-3): ETGVTQSPTHLIKTRGQQVTLRCSSQSGHNTVSWYQQALGQGPQFIFQYYREEENGRGNFPPRFSGLQFPNYSSELNVNALELDDSALYLCASSLGQGGTDTQYFGPGTRLTVL.

A few counts support this clone. The rearrangement joins TRBV5-4 to TRBJ2-5, with 8 nucleotides matching TRBD1. The ends lost 4 bases at V and 7 bases at J; junction bases unmatched: 12. The CDR3 sequence is 15 residues long. The germline V gene has CDR1 SGHNT and CDR2 YYREEE (reference sequence). The DNA for the CDR3 is TGTGCCAGCAGCCGCGGACAGGGTACTAGAAGGACCCAGTACTTC. This sequence encodes CASSRGQGTRRTQYF.

In nucleotides, the CDR3 is TGTGCCAGCAGACTACCTGGCAGGAGAGGGACTGAAGCTTTCTTT. As protein: CASRLPGRRGTEAFF. The V call is TRBV7-9, the J call TRBJ1-1; unclear D gene. The CDR3 has 15 residues. The ends were cut back, 6 bases at V and 5 bases at J, with 19 bases in the middle. Germline assignment: CDR1 SEHNR and CDR2 FQNEAQ (reference sequence).

The chain links TRBV20-1 to TRBJ1-2; weak D call: TRBD1 (5 bases). The CDR3 consists of 11 residues. Germline CDR1 reads DFQATT; CDR2 reads SNEGSKA (reference sequence). Trimming removed 7 bases at V and 7 bases at J, with 13 bases between. The CDR3 DNA reads TGCAGTGGGGGGGAAAAGTTTGGCTACACCTTC. As protein: CSGGEKFGYTF.

Only one count was recorded for this clone. The V call is TRBV4-3, the J call TRBJ2-1, with D possibly TRBD1 on 6 matching bases. Germline values: CDR1 LGHNA, CDR2 YSLEER. This CDR3 is built from 16 residues. V was pared by 4 bases and J by 9 bases, with 22 bases between. CDR3 protein: CASSLESSGKQGEQFF. DNA of the CDR3: TGCGCCAGCAGCCTTGAATCCTCCGGGAAACAGGGTGAGCAGTTCTTC.

The rearrangement joins TRBV11-2 to TRBJ2-7, with D possibly TRBD1 on 6 matching bases. This CDR3 spans 13 amino acids. Germline CDR1 reads SGHAT; CDR2 reads FQNNGV. V was trimmed by 6 bases and J by 6 bases, leaving 15 bases between them. The CDR3 DNA reads TGTGCCAGCAGACTATCACAGGGTCGCGAGCAGTACTTC. Protein: CASRLSQGREQYF.

This clone was counted between two and nine times. This sequence joins TRBV2 and TRBJ1-2; D perhaps matches TRBD1 (5 bases). This CDR3 has 12 residues. Deletions cut 4 bases from V and 4 bases from J, with 7 bases between. Per germline, CDR1 SNHLY and CDR2 FYNNEI. For the CDR3, the DNA is TGTGCCAGCAGTGCACAGGTCTATGGCTACACCTTC. It specifies CASSAQVYGYTF.

The chain combines TRBV6-5 with TRBJ2-7, with D perhaps being TRBD1 or TRBD2 (5 bases each). V gave up 0 bases and J gave up 2 bases, with 14 bases separating them. Germline V CDR1 and CDR2: MNHEY, SVGAGI. The CDR3 sequence is 16 residues long. The CDR3 loop reads CASSYSILPGPYEQYF. The CDR3 DNA is TGTGCCAGCAGTTACTCGATATTACCGGGGCCCTACGAGCAGTACTTC.

This clone was recorded once. This chain links TRBV18 with TRBJ2-7; D remains ambiguous. Per the germline V gene, CDR1 is KGHSH and CDR2 is LQKENI. The CDR3 is made up of 11 amino acids. Between the trimmed V and J ends, which lost 4 bases and 3 bases, there was a span of 4 bases. CDR3 sequence: CASSQGYEQYF. DNA of the CDR3: TGTGCCAGCTCACAGGGCTACGAGCAGTACTTC.

The rearrangement uses TRBV6-5 and TRBJ2-2; the D is unclear. Trimming cost V 1 base and J 6 bases, with 3 bases left between them. CDR3 length: 12 residues. Germline V lookup: CDR1 MNHEY, CDR2 SVGAGI. The CDR3 region is CASSYYAGELFF. CDR3 in DNA: TGTGCCAGCAGTTACTATGCCGGGGAGCTGTTTTTT.

This clone was seen only a few times. The chain combines TRBV5-3 with TRBJ1-1, with a possible D match to TRBD1 (5 bases). TRBV5-3 is filed as an ORF, its function uncertain. The CDR3 has 15 amino acids. V gave up 4 bases and J gave up 5 bases, with 18 bases separating them. The CDR3 here is CARSRNRRRGTEAFF. DNA of the CDR3: TGTGCCAGAAGCCGAAACCGACGAAGGGGTACTGAAGCTTTCTTT.

The V and J genes are TRBV19 and TRBJ2-5, with D possibly matching TRBD1 (5 bases). Germline CDR1 reads LNHDA; CDR2 reads SQIVND (reference sequence). This CDR3 has 16 residues. V was cut by 1 base and J by 3 bases, with 15 bases left in between. The CDR3 sequence is CASSIAPPGREETQYF. In DNA, the CDR3 is TGTGCCAGTAGTATAGCCCCCCCCGGCAGGGAAGAGACCCAGTACTTC.

The chain has TRBV7-9 and TRBJ2-4; possibly TRBD1 or TRBD2 for D (6 bases each). This CDR3 is built from 15 residues. Germline-derived CDR1 and CDR2 are SEHNR and FQNEAQ (reference sequence). Trimming left V 8 bases short and J 9 bases short, with 23 bases between. This chain's CDR3 is CASDPGAYSSRIQYF. In DNA form, the CDR3 reads TGTGCCAGCGACCCGGGGGCCTATTCAAGCCGCATTCAGTACTTC.

This sequence joins TRBV11-2 and TRBJ2-1, with 8 bases fitting TRBD2. This CDR3 is 14 amino acids long. Trimming removed 1 base from V and 8 bases from J; junction bases left unmatched: 4. From germline, CDR1 is SGHAT and CDR2 FQNNGV. Written as DNA, the CDR3 is TGTGCCAGCAGCTTAGGGACTAGCAATGATGAGCAGTTCTTC. It translates to CASSLGTSNDEQFF.

This clone turned up a few times. The gene calls are TRBV5-8 and TRBJ2-7, with TRBD2 matching over 8 bases. Germline lookup yields CDR1 SGHTS and CDR2 YDEGEE. The CDR3 covers 14 residues. Trimming removed 4 bases from V and 2 bases from J; junction bases left unmatched: 5. Written as DNA, the CDR3 is TGTGCCAGCAGCCTTTATAGCGGGGCCTACGAGCAGTACTTC. Protein product: CASSLYSGAYEQYF.

The chain uses TRBV7-2 and TRBJ2-5, with TRBD2 matching 12 bases. V was clipped by 6 bases and J by 5 bases; unmatched bases: 10. CDR1 is SGHTA, CDR2 FQGNSA, per germline. This CDR3 has 16 amino acids. The DNA for the CDR3 is TGTGCCAGCAGTTACCCGGGACTAGCGGGCATGGAGACCCAGTACTTC. It specifies CASSYPGLAGMETQYF.

The chain recombines TRBV5-8 with TRBJ2-7; a possible D gene is TRBD1 (6 bases). Per the germline V gene, CDR1 is SGHTS and CDR2 is YDEGEE. V was clipped by 2 bases and J by 4 bases, with 22 bases between them. The CDR3 runs 17 residues. The CDR3 loop reads CASSFALGGPATYEQYF. CDR3 in DNA: TGTGCCAGCAGCTTCGCTCTAGGGGGACCGGCCACTTACGAGCAGTACTTC.

The V gene is TRBV9, the J gene TRBJ2-3, with TRBD2 matching over 12 bases. The CDR3 runs to 18 residues. In germline, CDR1 is SGDLS, CDR2 YYNGEE. The trim removed 4 bases at V and 0 bases at J, leaving 9 bases unmatched. CDR3 sequence: CASSLGLAGYPSTDTQYF. DNA of the CDR3: TGTGCCAGCAGCTTAGGACTAGCGGGATACCCTAGCACAGATACGCAGTATTTT.

The chain carries TRBV7-9 and TRBJ1-1; D unclear. The CDR3 covers 11 residues. V lost 5 bases and J lost 7, with 8 bases in between. Germline values: CDR1 SEHNR, CDR2 FQNEAQ (reference sequence). The CDR3 loop is CASSRLGEAFF. CDR3 nucleotide sequence: TGTGCCAGCAGCCGCCTGGGTGAAGCTTTCTTT.

The genes are TRBV19 and TRBJ2-7, with 8 bases matching TRBD2. The CDR3 totals 13 residues. Losses at the gene ends were 3 bases for V and 4 bases for J; bases not matched to a gene: 2. Germline-derived CDR1 and CDR2 are LNHDA and SQIVND (reference sequence). The CDR3 nucleotides read TGTGCCAGTAGTATGAAGCGGGAGTACGAGCAGTACTTC. Its protein is CASSMKREYEQYF.

The chain combines TRBV2 with TRBJ2-3; 8 bases are shared with TRBD1. Trimming took 3 bases from V and 6 from J; bases not matched to a gene: 17. Looked up from germline, CDR1 is SNHLY and CDR2 is FYNNEI. This CDR3 region has 18 residues. For the CDR3, the DNA is TGTGCCAGCAGTGAGGGCTACTTCAAACAGGGGGAGTTGGATACGCAGTATTTT. Translation gives CASSEGYFKQGELDTQYF.